The 17 T cell receptor beta chains given below trace back to one sample, sequenced in a study of beta chain features in type 1 diabetes. Study-wide points: Shorter TCRB CDR3s, moderately but significantly so, marked every one of the four CD4+ subsets in Type 1 diabetes patients.

The study reverse transcribed the entire isolated RNA, so it sequenced expressed TCRB transcripts. Data came from immunoSEQ multiplex PCR; TCRdb stores just in-frame clones and leaves some out. The sample yields under 300,000 clones, approximately 11% seen once. No antigen is known for these receptors. Input material: naive CD4+ T cells from blood. Receptors originate from a man aged 30-40 years with type 1 diabetes.

J is TRBJ2-7 and V is TRBV6-1, with 12 bases matching TRBD1. The CDR3 has 15 amino acids. J gave up 6 bases and V 4 bases, and 7 bases lay outside the gene matches. Germline lookup yields CDR1 MNHNS and CDR2 SASEGT. The CDR3 coding sequence is TGTGCCAGCAGTGGACCGGGACAGGGGGCTCGCGAGCAGTACTTC. Residues: CASSGPGQGAREQYF.

This clone has only a few counts. The V gene is TRBV6-5, the J gene TRBJ1-1; D unresolved. Per germline, CDR1 MNHEY and CDR2 SVGAGI. This CDR3 spans 13 amino acids. V was shortened by 6 bases and J by 4 bases, with 12 bases between the two germline ends. The CDR3, as DNA: TGTGCCAGCAGCTTCACTGTTCGCACTGAAGCTTTCTTT. Translating gives CASSFTVRTEAFF.

There are a few counts of this clone. The chain recombines TRBV6-1 with TRBJ2-1; D is possibly TRBD2 (6 bases). The length of the CDR3 is 12 residues. Trimming removed 7 bases at V and 9 bases at J, with 13 bases between. The germline gives CDR1 MNHNS, CDR2 SASEGT. CDR3 sequence: CASTPWGLEQFF. In DNA, the CDR3 is TGTGCCAGCACCCCTTGGGGACTTGAGCAGTTCTTC.

This clone was observed a handful of times. The chain uses TRBV7-6 and TRBJ1-1; no definite D call. The V gene lost 5 bases and the J gene lost 1 base, with 11 bases spanning the gap. Per the germline V gene, CDR1 is SGHVS and CDR2 is FNYEAQ. This CDR3 region has 14 residues. Here the CDR3 reads CASSLWSQNTEAFF. The CDR3, as DNA: TGTGCCAGCAGCCTTTGGAGCCAGAACACTGAAGCTTTCTTT.

A few counts support this clone. The chain joins TRBV29-1 to TRBJ2-2; TRBD1 is a possible D gene (6 bases). CDR3 length: 14 amino acids. CDR1 is SQVTM, CDR2 ANQGSEA, per germline. V was pared by 5 bases and J by 0 bases, with 10 bases between. CDR3 region: CSVPGAANTGELFF. The DNA for the CDR3 is TGCAGCGTTCCAGGGGCCGCGAACACCGGGGAGCTGTTTTTT.

This clone was seen a handful of times. The chain joins TRBV5-1 to TRBJ2-5; 7 bases agree with TRBD1. From germline, CDR1 is SGHRS and CDR2 YFSETQ. V trimming: 0 bases; J trimming: 5 bases; junction bases outside the gene matches: 10. The CDR3 loop spans 16 amino acids. This chain's CDR3 is CASSLAGQAHGETQYF. The CDR3 DNA reads as TGCGCCAGCAGCTTGGCCGGACAGGCGCATGGGGAGACCCAGTACTTC.

This clone was seen more than once but under ten times. The rearrangement links TRBV6-1 to TRBJ2-5; no firm D call. The CDR3 sequence is 13 residues long. V was clipped by 1 base and J by 3 bases, with 6 bases between them. Germline CDR1 is MNHNS and CDR2 is SASEGT. CDR3 amino acids: CASSEESKETQYF. The CDR3 DNA follows: TGTGCCAGCAGTGAAGAATCCAAAGAGACCCAGTACTTC.

This chain uses TRBV5-8 with TRBJ2-5; D not resolved. The germline CDR1 and CDR2 sequences are SGHTS and YDEGEE. The CDR3 spans 13 residues. Trimming took 2 bases from V and 0 from J, leaving 5 bases between them. This chain's CDR3 is CASSFAYQETQYF. CDR3 DNA sequence: TGTGCCAGCAGCTTTGCGTACCAAGAGACCCAGTACTTC.

This clone came up a few times. CDR3 region: CASSSPSQGAQPQHF. CDR3 nucleotide sequence: TGTGCCAGCAGTTCCCCTTCCCAGGGCGCTCAGCCCCAGCATTTT. The rearrangement links TRBV28 to TRBJ1-5; D is perhaps TRBD1 (5 bases). This CDR3 has 15 amino acids. Deletions cut 4 bases from V and 6 bases from J, with 16 bases between. Looked up from germline, CDR1 is MDHEN and CDR2 is SYDVKM.

This sequence joins TRBV11-1 and TRBJ2-1, with TRBD2 as a possible D gene (6 bases). The germline CDR1 and CDR2 sequences are SGHAT and FQDESV (reference sequence). The CDR3 consists of 15 residues. Between the trimmed V and J ends, which lost 5 bases and 6 bases, there was a span of 17 bases. DNA of the CDR3: TGTGCCAGCAGCCCAACCGGGACTCTGGGCAATGAGCAGTTCTTC. Protein product: CASSPTGTLGNEQFF.

This chain connects TRBV9 to TRBJ1-6; D is ambiguous. V was shortened by 1 base and J by 7 bases, with 12 bases between the two germline ends. This CDR3 contains 15 residues. The germline V gene encodes CDR1 SGDLS and CDR2 YYNGEE. The CDR3 DNA reads as TGTGCCAGCAGCGTACAAGGAGGGAGCAATTCACCCCTCCACTTT. This gives the protein CASSVQGGSNSPLHF.

This clone was observed a few times. The chain carries TRBV9 and TRBJ1-2; TRBD1 agrees at 7 bases. CDR1 and CDR2 (germline): SGDLS, YYNGEE. The CDR3 covers 13 residues. J lost 7 bases, V lost 5 bases, and 8 bases had no gene match. The DNA for the CDR3 is TGTGCCAGCAGAGGATCAGGGGGGCCTGGCTACACCTTC. It encodes CASRGSGGPGYTF.

This clone was seen a handful of times. The J gene is TRBJ2-2, the V gene TRBV5-1; the match to TRBD2 covers 11 bases. The CDR3 spans 15 residues. The V and J ends lost 6 bases and 5 bases, in that order; junction bases with no gene match: 6. CDR1 is SGHRS and CDR2 is YFSETQ in the germline V gene. In DNA form, the CDR3 reads TGCGCCAGCATGCCTAGCGGGGGGAGAACCGGGGAGCTGTTTTTT. As protein: CASMPSGGRTGELFF.

This chain joins TRBV4-1 and TRBJ2-7, with 10 bases fitting TRBD2. The J segment lost 2 bases and the V segment lost 0 bases, leaving 4 bases of the junction unmatched. Germline V CDR1 and CDR2: MGHRA, YSYEKL. This CDR3 contains 16 residues. CDR3 residues: CASSQDPSGGPYEQYF. CDR3 in DNA: TGCGCCAGCAGCCAAGATCCTAGCGGGGGCCCCTACGAGCAGTACTTC.

The genes are TRBV7-9 and TRBJ2-3, with 7 bases lining up with TRBD2. This CDR3 is built from 14 residues. J lost 1 base, V lost 8 bases, and 6 bases had no gene match. Germline V gene lookup returns CDR1 SEHNR and CDR2 FQNEAQ (reference sequence). CDR3 sequence (DNA): TGTGCCAGCTCCCAGAGCGGGGGCACAGATACGCAGTATTTT. Translating gives CASSQSGGTDTQYF.

This clone was seen a handful of times. The chain recombines TRBV9 with TRBJ2-1; D is possibly TRBD2 (5 bases). CDR3 length: 17 amino acids. From germline, CDR1 is SGDLS and CDR2 YYNGEE. Trimming took 3 bases from V and 7 from J, leaving 23 bases between them. DNA of the CDR3: TGTGCCAGCAGCGCACGACAAGTGTGGTCGGGGAATAATGAGCAGTTCTTC. Translated: CASSARQVWSGNNEQFF. Full variable domain (rest looked up from reference TRBV9 and TRBJ2-1): DSGVTQTPKHLITATGQRVTLRCSPRSGDLSVYWYQQSLDQGLQFLIQYYNGEERAKGNILERFSAQQFPDLHSELNLSSLELGDSALYFCASSARQVWSGNNEQFFGPGTRLTVL.

V and J are TRBV5-1 and TRBJ2-7, with D possibly being TRBD1 (6 bases). This CDR3 has 14 residues. V lost 0 bases and J lost 2, with 9 bases in between. Germline lookup yields CDR1 SGHRS and CDR2 YFSETQ. CDR3 bases: TGCGCCAGCAGCTTGGGACAGGTTCCCTACGAGCAGTACTTC. Encoded protein: CASSLGQVPYEQYF.